This T cell receptor beta chain came from a study of response to subunit inactivated influenza vaccine. TCRdb independently ran MiXCR on the RT-PCR reads; one entry per CDR3 protein. The table lists roughly 670,000 distinct CDR3 sequences, approximately 14% of them singletons. Note on this clonotype: Its specificity is not known.

Germline loops: CDR1 DFQATT, CDR2 SNEGSKA (reference sequence). The V end lost 0 bases, the J end lost 17 bases, and 16 bases lay between the germline ends. The CDR3 is 12 amino acids. Points from the study as a whole: With each seasonal influenza vaccination, the authors suggested, few new T cells are recruited.

This TCR was sampled from a man aged 50 to 60 who received an inactivated influenza vaccine. This chain links TRBV20-1 with TRBJ2-2, with TRBD2 as a possible D gene (6 bases). The input for sequencing was PBMCs from blood, taken around 15 days before vaccination. The CDR3 DNA follows: TGCAGTGCTAGAGATCCCGCGGGGCGGTATTTTTTT. Encoded protein: CSARDPAGRYFF.